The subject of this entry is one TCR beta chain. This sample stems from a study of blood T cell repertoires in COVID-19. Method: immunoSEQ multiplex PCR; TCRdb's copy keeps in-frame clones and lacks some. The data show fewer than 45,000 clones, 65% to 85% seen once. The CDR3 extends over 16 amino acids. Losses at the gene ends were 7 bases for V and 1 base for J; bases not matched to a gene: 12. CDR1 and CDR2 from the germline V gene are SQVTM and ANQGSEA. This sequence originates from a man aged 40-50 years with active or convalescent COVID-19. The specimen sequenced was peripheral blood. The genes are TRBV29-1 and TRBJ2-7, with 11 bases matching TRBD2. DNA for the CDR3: TGCAGCGCAAGAGGACTAGCGGGTGACGCTTCCTACGAGCAGTACTTC. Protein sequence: CSARGLAGDASYEQYF.